The 25 T cell receptor beta chains given below trace back to one sample, sequenced in a study of T cells in Graves' hyperthyroidism and ophthalmopathy. Amplified TCR beta CDR3 regions came from RNA transcripts. With the HTBI primer set, the TCR CDR3 went through a first round of RT-PCR. Each CDR3 protein gets one entry after TCRdb re-called the multiplex PCR reads with MiXCR. Among approximately 400,000 distinct CDR3 sequences listed, 13% were seen once. The sample taken for sequencing was blood. These receptor sequences come from a man aged 30 to 39 with Graves' hyperthyroidism that later progressed to Graves' ophthalmopathy.

J is TRBJ1-2 and V is TRBV29-1; perhaps TRBD1 as D (5 bases). The CDR3 runs to 13 residues. In germline, CDR1 is SQVTM, CDR2 ANQGSEA. Deletions cut 4 bases from V and 6 bases from J, with 15 bases between. In DNA, the CDR3 is TGCAGCGTTGCAGGGTTTCTGGTCCATGGCTACACCTTC. This translates into CSVAGFLVHGYTF.

The chain couples TRBV19 to TRBJ2-1; 8 bases are shared with TRBD2. This CDR3 has 15 residues. Germline V gene data show CDR1 as LNHDA and CDR2 as SQIVND (reference sequence). Germline trimming cut 5 bases from V and 2 bases from J; bases unmatched to any gene: 5. The CDR3 sequence: CASSWRGETYNEQFF. DNA of the CDR3: TGTGCCAGTAGTTGGCGGGGGGAGACCTACAATGAGCAGTTCTTC.

Many counts were recorded for this clonotype. The chain links TRBV7-3 to TRBJ2-1; 10 nucleotides agree with TRBD2. Trimming at V came to 6 bases and at J to 5 bases, leaving 7 bases not matched to a gene. CDR3 length: 15 amino acids. Looked up from germline, CDR1 is SGHTA and CDR2 is FQGTGA. CDR3 sequence reads: CASSQGTSVNNEQFF. For the CDR3, the DNA is TGTGCCAGCAGTCAAGGGACTAGCGTCAACAATGAGCAGTTCTTC.

CDR3 DNA sequence: TGTGCCAGCAGACAGATCAGGGGAACTGGAAACACCATATATTTT. This gives the protein CASRQIRGTGNTIYF. V is TRBV11-2 and J is TRBJ1-3, with TRBD1 as a possible D gene (6 bases). There are 15 residues in the CDR3. V was cut by 6 bases and J by 2 bases, with 14 bases left in between. CDR1 SGHAT and CDR2 FQNNGV come from the germline V gene.

This chain joins TRBV7-9 and TRBJ2-7; unclear D gene. From germline, CDR1 is SEHNR and CDR2 FQNEAQ (reference sequence). This CDR3 region has 14 residues. The V and J ends lost 3 bases and 0 bases respectively, with 9 bases between them. For the CDR3, the DNA is TGTGCCAGCAGCTTTCATGCGAGCTCCTACGAGCAGTACTTC. Its translation: CASSFHASSYEQYF.

Regarding this clonotype: This clone may be a read error of a much larger clone one base away. The V call is TRBV24-1, the J call TRBJ2-7; D may be TRBD1 (7 bases). The CDR3 has 12 residues. CDR1 and CDR2 (germline): KGHDR, SFDVKD. For the CDR3, the DNA is TGTGTCACGGAGGGACAGACGGGCGAGCAGTACTTC. The encoded protein is CVTEGQTGEQYF.

This clonotype was detected many times. This chain joins TRBV11-2 and TRBJ2-1; D possibly corresponds to TRBD1 (6 bases). This CDR3 has 15 residues. V was cut by 2 bases and J by 7 bases, with 15 bases left in between. CDR1 and CDR2 from the germline V gene are SGHAT and FQNNGV. The CDR3 loop reads CASSLSKTGSNEQFF. DNA for the CDR3: TGTGCCAGCAGCTTAAGTAAAACAGGGTCAAATGAGCAGTTCTTC.

This sequence joins TRBV4-1 and TRBJ2-7; TRBD2 matches at 7 bases. The CDR3 covers 13 residues. The germline CDR1 and CDR2 sequences are MGHRA and YSYEKL. Losses at the gene ends were 0 bases for V and 9 bases for J; bases not matched to a gene: 5. The CDR3 DNA is TGCGCCAGCAGCCAAGATCCCGGGGGGAGGCAGTACTTC. Translating gives CASSQDPGGRQYF.

The chain has TRBV18 and TRBJ2-7; D tentatively reads TRBD1 or TRBD2 (5 bases each). The length of the CDR3 is 14 residues. V dropped 4 bases and J dropped 2 bases, with 12 bases sitting between them. Germline V gene data show CDR1 as KGHSH and CDR2 as LQKENI. This chain's CDR3 is CASSHRDHPYEQYF. CDR3 coding DNA: TGTGCCAGCTCACACCGGGACCACCCCTACGAGCAGTACTTC.

This clonotype was found a few times. The DNA is left out, because the CDR3 cannot be placed on it with certainty; the CDR3 is given as TCRdb lists it. The chain is built from TRBV25-1 and TRBJ2-1. Counting both end residues, the CDR3 totals 12 amino acids. Looked up from germline, CDR1 is MGHDK and CDR2 is SYGVNS. Here the CDR3 reads CASSDFGNEQFF.

This clonotype was counted only a few times. J is TRBJ1-4 and V is TRBV20-1; 10 nucleotides line up with TRBD1. V was pared by 3 bases and J by 8 bases, with 6 bases of the junction left unmatched. Per germline, CDR1 DFQATT and CDR2 SNEGSKA (reference sequence). The CDR3 has 14 residues. This CDR3 reads CSARETGGIEKLFF. The CDR3 nucleotides are TGCAGTGCTAGGGAGACAGGGGGCATCGAAAAACTGTTTTTT.

This clonotype has ten or more counts. V usage is TRBV6-1 and J usage is TRBJ1-1; unclear D gene. V gave up 6 bases and J gave up 1 base, with 12 bases separating them. This CDR3 comprises 14 residues. Germline V gene lookup returns CDR1 MNHNS and CDR2 SASEGT. This chain's CDR3 is CASSKAHKNTEAFF. The CDR3 coding sequence is TGTGCCAGCAGCAAAGCTCACAAGAACACTGAAGCTTTCTTT.

This clonotype showed up just a few times. The V and J genes are TRBV3-1 and TRBJ2-1; 12 bases fit TRBD2. CDR1 and CDR2 (germline): LGHDT, YNNKEL (reference sequence). Trimming took 1 base from V and 1 from J; bases not matched to a gene: 8. The CDR3 is 19 residues long. CDR3 coding DNA: TGTGCCAGCAGCCAAGCGGGGATACTAGCGGGGGGATCCTACAATGAGCAGTTCTTC. The encoded protein is CASSQAGILAGGSYNEQFF.

Many counts were recorded for this clonotype. The rearrangement links TRBV5-1 to TRBJ2-1, with TRBD2 matching over 14 bases. CDR1 is SGHRS, CDR2 YFSETQ, per germline. With V trimmed by 4 bases and J by 4 bases, 7 bases remained unmatched. The CDR3 totals 17 residues. The CDR3 DNA follows: TGCGCCAGCAGCCCGGGACTAGCGGGGGCCCTATACAATGAGCAGTTCTTC. Amino acids: CASSPGLAGALYNEQFF.

The genes are TRBV6-5 and TRBJ2-7; D remains unclear. CDR3 length equals 15 residues. Deletions cut 0 bases from V and 0 bases from J, with 9 bases between. CDR1 MNHEY and CDR2 SVGAGI come from the germline V gene. CDR3 in amino acids: CASSYSFVSSYEQYF. CDR3 DNA sequence: TGTGCCAGCAGTTACTCGTTTGTGAGCTCCTACGAGCAGTACTTC.

This clonotype occurred many times. The chain is built from TRBV9 and TRBJ1-2; 8 bases align to TRBD1. Per germline, CDR1 SGDLS and CDR2 YYNGEE. The V gene end was trimmed by 0 bases and the J gene end by 7 bases; junction bases not matched to a gene: 8. This CDR3 is built from 15 residues. CDR3 loop: CASSVASGQGSGYTF. Here the CDR3 DNA reads TGTGCCAGCAGCGTAGCTTCAGGACAGGGAAGTGGCTACACCTTC.

The chain has TRBV11-2 and TRBJ2-1, with 7 bases aligning to TRBD1. The CDR3 spans 16 residues. The germline gives CDR1 SGHAT, CDR2 FQNNGV. Trimming cost V 5 bases and J 3 bases; bases outside gene matches: 10. CDR3: CASSRTQGLFYNEQFF. The CDR3 bases are TGTGCCAGCAGCCGAACACAGGGGCTGTTCTACAATGAGCAGTTCTTC. Supplemented by reference TRBV11-2 and TRBJ2-1, the full variable domain reads EAGVAQSPRYKIIEKRQSVAFWCNPISGHATLYWYQQILGQGPKLLIQFQNNGVVDDSQLPKDRFSAERLKGVDSTLKIQPAKLEDSAVYLCASSRTQGLFYNEQFFGPGTRLTVL.

This clonotype showed up many times. The CDR3 DNA reads as TGCAGTGCTAGTAGCGGGGCAGGGGGAGGCTACACCTTC. This codes for CSASSGAGGGYTF. V gene TRBV20-1 combines with J gene TRBJ1-2; 7 bases match TRBD1. The CDR3 extends over 13 amino acids. The V gene end was trimmed by 3 bases and the J gene end by 8 bases; junction bases not matched to a gene: 9. The germline CDR1 and CDR2 sequences are DFQATT and SNEGSKA (reference sequence).

The rearrangement joins TRBV13 to TRBJ2-4; no definite D call. The CDR3 totals 15 residues. Trimming left V 0 bases short and J 0 bases short, with 6 bases between. Germline lookup yields CDR1 PRHDT and CDR2 FYEKMQ (reference sequence). DNA for the CDR3: TGTGCCAGCAGCTTAGGGGGGATAGCCAAAAACATTCAGTACTTC. Protein sequence: CASSLGGIAKNIQYF.

This clonotype was counted between two and nine times. V gene TRBV11-2 combines with J gene TRBJ2-7; TRBD1 agrees at 9 bases. The germline CDR1 and CDR2 sequences are SGHAT and FQNNGV. The CDR3 spans 15 residues. Trimming removed 3 bases from V and 5 bases from J; junction bases left unmatched: 8. The CDR3 loop reads CASSLTRDRAHEQYF. The CDR3 DNA is TGTGCCAGCAGCTTGACCCGGGACAGGGCCCACGAGCAGTACTTC.

This clonotype has ten or more counts. The CDR3 loop is CASSLAVIAGSEQYF. The DNA of the CDR3 is TGTGCCAGCAGCTTAGCGGTTATAGCGGGGTCCGAGCAGTACTTC. J is TRBJ2-7 and V is TRBV7-2; 8 positions agree with TRBD2. The germline gives CDR1 SGHTA, CDR2 FQGNSA. With V trimmed by 0 bases and J by 6 bases, 7 bases remained unmatched. This CDR3 spans 15 amino acids.

In regard to this clonotype: It may be a read error: a sequence one base away is much more abundant. This chain links TRBV6-2 or TRBV6-3 with TRBJ2-7, with D maybe TRBD2 (5 bases). There are 13 residues in the CDR3. Between the trimmed V and J ends, which lost 6 bases and 5 bases, there was a span of 14 bases. Germline values: CDR1 MNHEY, CDR2 SVGEGT. The CDR3 reads CASRRVNLDEQYF. The CDR3 DNA follows: TGTGCCAGCAGGAGGGTTAATTTAGACGAGCAGTACTTC.

This clonotype was seen a few times. J is TRBJ1-5 and V is TRBV4-1, with 9 bases that match TRBD1. Trimming removed 1 base from V and 5 bases from J; junction bases left unmatched: 6. This CDR3 has 16 amino acids. The germline gives CDR1 MGHRA, CDR2 YSYEKL. CDR3 sequence: CASSQGLGQGHQPQHF. In nucleotides, the CDR3 is TGCGCCAGCAGCCAAGGGTTGGGACAGGGCCATCAGCCCCAGCATTTT.

Remarks on this clonotype: A much larger clone differs by one base, so this may be a read error. The V call is TRBV7-2, the J call TRBJ1-1, with a tentative D call TRBD1 (6 bases). Germline loops: CDR1 SGHTA, CDR2 FQGNSA. The CDR3 runs 13 residues. V was shortened by 5 bases and J by 5 bases, with 12 bases between the two germline ends. Here the CDR3 DNA reads TGTGCCAGCAGCCAACCAGGGGAGACTGAAGCTTTCTTT. The encoded protein is CASSQPGETEAFF.

Ten or more counts support this clonotype. The chain couples TRBV12-3 or TRBV12-4 to TRBJ2-3; 9 positions agree with TRBD1. This CDR3 region has 16 residues. Trimming at V came to 4 bases and at J to 2 bases, leaving 7 bases not matched to a gene. The DNA of the CDR3 is TGTGCCAGCAGTTCATGGGACAGGGAGGACACAGATACGCAGTATTTT. This encodes CASSSWDREDTDTQYF.